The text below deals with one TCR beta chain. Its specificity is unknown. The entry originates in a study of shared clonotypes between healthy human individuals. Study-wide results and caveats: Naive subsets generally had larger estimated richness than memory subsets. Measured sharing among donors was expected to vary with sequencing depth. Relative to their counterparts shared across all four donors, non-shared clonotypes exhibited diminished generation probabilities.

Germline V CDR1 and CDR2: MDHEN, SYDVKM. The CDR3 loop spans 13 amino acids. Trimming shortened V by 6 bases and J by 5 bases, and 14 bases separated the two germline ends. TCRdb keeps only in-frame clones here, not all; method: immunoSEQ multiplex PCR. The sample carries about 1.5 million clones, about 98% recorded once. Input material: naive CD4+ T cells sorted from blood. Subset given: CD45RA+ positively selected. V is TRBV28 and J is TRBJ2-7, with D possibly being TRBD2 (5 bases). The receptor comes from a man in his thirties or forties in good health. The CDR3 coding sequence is TGTGCCAGCAGGAACACTTGGGGAGACGAGCAGTACTTC. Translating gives CASRNTWGDEQYF. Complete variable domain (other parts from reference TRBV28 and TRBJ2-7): DVKVTQSSRYLVKRTGEKVFLECVQDMDHENMFWYRQDPGLGLRLIYFSYDVKMKEKGDIPEGYSVSREKKERFSLILESASTNQTSMYLCASRNTWGDEQYFGPGTRLTVT.